Listed below are T cell receptor beta chains from one sample, sequenced in a study of blood T cell repertoires in COVID-19. Profiling relied on immunoSEQ multiplex PCR, and the TCRdb table lists in-frame clones only, not all of them. The sample gives about 300,000 clones, around 84% of which show up once; 10% is in the top ten. What was sequenced was PBMCs or T cells enriched from blood (not recorded which). Every receptor here comes from a woman between 18 and 29 years old who had recovered from COVID-19. Both conserved end residues are part of each CDR3. The D gene is left open where the match is weak. Clone size is stated in some rows and not others, as once, few, many or a class when expanded.

cdr3_length | j_call | v_call | d_call | clone_size | cdr3_aa
12 | TRBJ1-2 | TRBV28 | . | . | CATFGGVDGYTF
12 | TRBJ2-2 | TRBV2 | . | . | CASILYTGELFF
13 | TRBJ2-7 | TRBV5-1 | . | . | CASSRGDPGEQYF
14 | TRBJ1-3 | TRBV7-9 | . | . | CASSSLFSGNTIYF
14 | TRBJ1-2 | TRBV28 | . | once | CASSAGGEEYGYTF
13 | TRBJ1-2 | TRBV28 | . | . | CASSGALWNGYTF
16 | TRBJ1-5 | TRBV18 | TRBD1 | . | CASSGQMSYSNQPQHF
15 | TRBJ2-2 | TRBV10-3 | TRBD1 | . | CAISEGAGGTGELFF
12 | TRBJ1-2 | TRBV28 | . | once | CASSFGQTGYTF
13 | TRBJ2-2 | TRBV30 | . | once | CAWTRGPVGELFF
12 | TRBJ2-2 | TRBV9 | . | . | CASSVVAGELFF
14 | TRBJ2-7 | TRBV6-5 | . | once | CASSLLFGTYEQYF
16 | TRBJ1-3 | TRBV4-2 | TRBD1 | once | CASSQGDRASGNTIYF
16 | TRBJ1-1 | TRBV18 | TRBD1 | . | CASSPGQGSFDTEAFF
14 | TRBJ1-4 | TRBV19 | TRBD1 | . | CASTNRGTNEKLFF
17 | TRBJ1-5 | TRBV28 | . | few | CASSLRRAGTGNQPQHF
14 | TRBJ1-6 | TRBV5-1 | . | . | CASSFSRNNSPLHF
13 | TRBJ1-5 | TRBV6-5 | . | . | CASRTSSNQPQHF
14 | TRBJ2-1 | TRBV6-5 | TRBD1 | . | CASSLDRGHNEQFF
15 | TRBJ2-7 | TRBV20-1 | . | few | CSASSFEGSRYEQYF
15 | TRBJ2-3 | TRBV7-9 | TRBD2 | . | CASSTAGTSGGTQYF
16 | TRBJ2-7 | TRBV5-5 | . | . | CASSFRGTVNPYEQYF
15 | TRBJ1-2 | TRBV19 | TRBD1 | . | CASHQDRVDNYGYTF
16 | TRBJ1-1 | TRBV28 | TRBD1 | . | CASSLRRTGVNTEAFF
14 | TRBJ2-7 | TRBV28 | TRBD2 | . | CASSRSGRSYEQYF
17 | TRBJ2-1 | TRBV5-1 | TRBD2 | once | CASSLVGTSRTHNEQFF
15 | TRBJ2-2 | TRBV5-1 | . | . | CASSFGQGITGELFF
16 | TRBJ2-1 | TRBV9 | . | . | CASSVDGGSSYNEQFF
14 | TRBJ2-7 | TRBV29-1 | . | . | CSVRSGLHTYEQYF
13 | TRBJ1-2 | TRBV30 | TRBD1 | . | CACRTGEDYGYTF
18 | TRBJ1-2 | TRBV11-2 | TRBD1 | . | CASSLDRQYRGGGYGYTF
15 | TRBJ2-7 | TRBV6-5 | TRBD1 | . | CASSLRQGAPYEQYF
16 | TRBJ2-3 | TRBV28 | TRBD2 | . | CASSATSGRARDTQYF